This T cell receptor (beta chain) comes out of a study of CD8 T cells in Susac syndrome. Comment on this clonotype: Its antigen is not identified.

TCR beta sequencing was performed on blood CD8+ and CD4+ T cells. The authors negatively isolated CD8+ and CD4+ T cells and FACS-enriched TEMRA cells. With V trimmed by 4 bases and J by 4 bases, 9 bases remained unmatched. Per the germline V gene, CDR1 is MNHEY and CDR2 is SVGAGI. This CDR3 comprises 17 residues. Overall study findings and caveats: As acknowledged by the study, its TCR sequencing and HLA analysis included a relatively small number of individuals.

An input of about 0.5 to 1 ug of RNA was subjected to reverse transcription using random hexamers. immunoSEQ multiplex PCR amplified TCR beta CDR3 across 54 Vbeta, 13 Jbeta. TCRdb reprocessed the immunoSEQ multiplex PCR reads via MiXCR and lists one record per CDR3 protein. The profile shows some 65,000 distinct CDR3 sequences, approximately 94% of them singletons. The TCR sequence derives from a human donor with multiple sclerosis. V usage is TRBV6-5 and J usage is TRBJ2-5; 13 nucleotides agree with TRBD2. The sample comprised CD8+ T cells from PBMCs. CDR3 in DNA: TGTGCCAGCAGTTCCGCCTGGACTAGCGGGGGTCGAGAGACCCAGTACTTC. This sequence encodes CASSSAWTSGGRETQYF.